A single TCR beta chain is shown here with its context. The entry originates in a study of blood T cell repertoires in COVID-19. Study as a whole: COVID-19 samples collected from the United States, Italy and Spain covered acute and convalescent phases. From T cells, B-cell-depleted T cells, or PBMCs came the material, which was cDNA or gDNA.

In the original processing: Estimation of nucleated cell counts was performed using reference gene primer amplification. Repertoires were generated with immunoSEQ multiplex PCR, while TCRdb's copy carries only in-frame clones and drops some. From that table come the V and J calls and clone size; the DNA was used to work out D and trimming. The table has about 310,000 clones, around 87% seen once. This CDR3 has 13 amino acids. Germline V CDR1 and CDR2: ENHRY, SYGVKD. Trimming cost V 6 bases and J 2 bases, with 8 bases left between them. Sequencing was performed on peripheral blood. The chain is built from TRBV10-3 and TRBJ1-3; TRBD1 might be the D (5 bases). The source is a man between 45 and 60 years old with active or convalescent COVID-19. The CDR3 protein is CAIRDMTGNTIYF. The CDR3 DNA reads TGTGCCATCAGGGACATGACTGGAAACACCATATATTTT.